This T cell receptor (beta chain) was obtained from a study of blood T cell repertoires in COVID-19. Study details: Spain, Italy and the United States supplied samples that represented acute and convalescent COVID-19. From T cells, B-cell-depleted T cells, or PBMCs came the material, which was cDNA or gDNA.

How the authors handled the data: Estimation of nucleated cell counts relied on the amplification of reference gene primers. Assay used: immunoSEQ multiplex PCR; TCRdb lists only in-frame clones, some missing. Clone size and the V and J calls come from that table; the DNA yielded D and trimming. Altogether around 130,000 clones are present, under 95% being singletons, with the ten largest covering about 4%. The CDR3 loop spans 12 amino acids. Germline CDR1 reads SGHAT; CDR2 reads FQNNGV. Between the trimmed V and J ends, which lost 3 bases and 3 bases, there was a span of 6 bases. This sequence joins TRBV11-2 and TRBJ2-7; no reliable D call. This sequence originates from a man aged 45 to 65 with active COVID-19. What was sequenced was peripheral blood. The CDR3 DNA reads TGTGCCAGCAGCTTTTCCCGCTACGAGCAGTACTTC. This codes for CASSFSRYEQYF.